What follows is one T cell receptor (beta chain) and its context. The sample is drawn from a study of blood T cell repertoires in COVID-19. Study in general: Italy, Spain and the United States were the sources of the convalescent and acute COVID-19 samples. From T cells, B-cell-depleted T cells, or PBMCs came the material, which was cDNA or gDNA.

This CDR3 has 15 amino acids. Trimming cost V 1 base and J 7 bases; bases outside gene matches: 4. Germline V gene data show CDR1 as SEHNR and CDR2 as FQNEAQ (reference sequence). As handled by the study authors: Amplified reference gene primers provided the basis for estimating nucleated cell counts. Only in-frame clones appear in the TCRdb table, and some are missing; sequencing was by immunoSEQ multiplex PCR. V, J and clone size are those of that table, while D and trimming were read from the DNA. The sample has roughly 120,000 clones; 75% to 95% are singletons. The chain employs TRBV7-9 and TRBJ1-4; 9 bases are shared with TRBD1. The source is a human donor with active COVID-19. The donor label of this sample is uncertain. Input material: peripheral blood. CDR3 sequence: CASSLVGTGTEKLFF. For the CDR3, the DNA is TGTGCCAGCAGCTTAGTCGGGACAGGGACTGAAAAACTGTTTTTT.